This T cell receptor beta chain was retrieved from a study of T cell responses to AZD1222 COVID-19 vaccine. The overall study: Researchers grouped second doses given at about 4 or about 12 weeks into one pool.

The CDR3 extends over 13 amino acids. Germline-derived CDR1 and CDR2 are KGHSH and LQKENI. V gave up 6 bases and J gave up 2 bases, with 10 bases separating them. As for this clone: Its antigen is still unknown. In the same sample, other DNA sequences code for this CDR3.

General study findings and limits: Among those given AZD1222, only five or six were seropositive at baseline. Spike-specific TCR breadth and depth both grew after two AZD1222 doses.

TCRdb keeps only in-frame clones here, not all; method: immunoSEQ multiplex PCR. The sample consists of around 120,000 clones, around 90% of them appearing once. The TCR was taken from an adult in good health. Sequenced material: peripheral blood, taken on day 0 of AZD1222 vaccination. V and J are TRBV18 and TRBJ1-1; possibly TRBD1 for D (5 bases). In DNA form, the CDR3 reads TGTGCCAGCTCGCTCCAGGGAAACACTGAAGCTTTCTTT. Translating it yields CASSLQGNTEAFF.